These T cell receptor beta chains were read from a single sample in a study of CD8 T cells in Susac syndrome. Via MiXCR, TCRdb re-called the immunoSEQ multiplex PCR reads, giving one row per CDR3 protein. The table lists about 180,000 distinct CDR3 sequences, 90% to 97% of them singletons, with 0.093% in the top ten. Sequencing was done on a sample of CD4+ T cells from PBMCs. Receptor source: a human donor with multiple sclerosis. The CDR3 runs from the conserved cysteine through the conserved F or W. D genes are given only for firm matches. Expanded clones get a size class; other rows say once, few or many, or leave the size out.

.	TRBJ1-2	.	TRBV12-3/TRBV12-4	TGTGCCAGCAGTGGTACAGGGCCCTACTATGGCTACACCTTC	CASSGTGPYYGYTF
TRBD2	TRBJ2-3	.	TRBV5-1	TGCGCCAGCAGCCACCCGACTAGCGGGGGGCCCTCTTATTTT	CASSHPTSGGPSYF
.	TRBJ1-1	.	TRBV4-1	TGCGCCAGCAGCCAAGGGCCCGGACAGAGGCGAGTGGGGGCTTTCTTT	CASSQGPGQRRVGAFF
.	TRBJ2-1	.	TRBV9	TGTGCCAGCAGCCGTCCCGGGGGTTTCTACAATGAGCAGTTCTTC	CASSRPGGFYNEQFF
.	TRBJ1-2	once	TRBV2	TGTGCCAGCAGATCGGGTGGTACGAGCTATGGCTACACCTTC	CASRSGGTSYGYTF
TRBD1	TRBJ2-7	.	TRBV7-9	TGTGCCAGCAGCTTAGTACGTGGGACAGTCTACGAGCAGTACTTC	CASSLVRGTVYEQYF
.	TRBJ1-2	.	TRBV27	TGTGCCAGCAGTTTATATCGGGGGCAGAACTATGGCTACACCTTC	CASSLYRGQNYGYTF
.	TRBJ2-2	few	TRBV28	TGTGCCAGCAGTTTGTGGAGCGGGGAGCTGTTTTTT	CASSLWSGELFF
.	TRBJ2-7	.	TRBV5-1	TGCGCCAGCAGCTTGGATCTCTACGAGCAGTACTTC	CASSLDLYEQYF
TRBD1	TRBJ2-1	.	TRBV25-1	TGTGCCAGCAGTGACTTGGGACAGGGATTCGATGAGCAGTTCTTC	CASSDLGQGFDEQFF
TRBD1	TRBJ1-4	.	TRBV15	TGTGCCACCAGCAGAGATCTTGGGACAGAGGTACTTTTT	CATSRDLGTEVLF
.	TRBJ2-7	.	TRBV3-1	TGTGCCAGCAGCCAAGATCCGAGGGTGGACGAGCAGTACTTC	CASSQDPRVDEQYF
.	TRBJ1-6	.	TRBV12-3/TRBV12-4	TGTGCCAGCACCCGTTCGCCTGGGGATAATTCACCCCTCCACTTT	CASTRSPGDNSPLHF
.	TRBJ1-4	.	TRBV23-1	TGCGCCAGCAACAGGGAGAATGAAAAACTGTTTTTT	CASNRENEKLFF
.	TRBJ1-1	.	TRBV6-5	TGTGCCAGCAGCGCCGGACAGACTGAAGCTTTCTTT	CASSAGQTEAFF
.	TRBJ2-7	.	TRBV7-9	TGTGCCAGCAGCCGGGCGGGGCCCGACCCATACGAGCAGTACTTC	CASSRAGPDPYEQYF
.	TRBJ2-7	.	TRBV7-9	TGTGCCAGCAGTTTTACAACTAGTCTCGAGCAGTACTTC	CASSFTTSLEQYF
.	TRBJ1-1	.	TRBV5-4	TGTGCCAGCAGCTTGGCCGGCACAGCGAACACTGAAGCTTTCTTT	CASSLAGTANTEAFF
.	TRBJ1-6	.	TRBV6-6	TGTGCCAGCAGTTTGTGGCAGGGGAGCAATTCACCCCTCCACTTT	CASSLWQGSNSPLHF
.	TRBJ1-2	.	TRBV20-1	TGCAGTGCTAGAGAGGGCACGAAAGTTAACTATGGCTACACCTTC	CSAREGTKVNYGYTF
.	TRBJ1-1	.	TRBV12-3/TRBV12-4	TGTGCCAGTTCCAGTAAACTGAACACTGAAGCTTTCTTT	CASSSKLNTEAFF
TRBD2	TRBJ2-7	.	TRBV27	TGTGCCATCTTGCGGGGGTTGTACGAGCAGTACTTC	CAILRGLYEQYF
.	TRBJ2-1	once	TRBV6-2/TRBV6-3	TGTGCCAGCAGCCAATATGCACCGGGTTACAATGAGCAGTTCTTC	CASSQYAPGYNEQFF
TRBD1	TRBJ1-3	.	TRBV3-1	TGTGCCAGCAGCCGTTCCGGGACAGGGGCTGGAAACACCATATATTTT	CASSRSGTGAGNTIYF
.	TRBJ2-1	.	TRBV7-7	TGTGCTAGCAGCTTTGGAAGGGGGCGGGGTGAGCAGTTCTTC	CASSFGRGRGEQFF
TRBD1	TRBJ2-3	.	TRBV6-6	TGTGCCACCTCCGACAGGGTCGACACAGATACGCAGTATTTT	CATSDRVDTDTQYF
TRBD2	TRBJ2-5	.	TRBV30	TGTGCCTGGAGTGCTGGACTAGCGGGGAAGACCCAGTACTTC	CAWSAGLAGKTQYF
.	TRBJ2-1	.	TRBV18	TGTGCCAGCTCGGTATTTGATTCCTACAATGAGCAGTTCTTC	CASSVFDSYNEQFF
TRBD1	TRBJ1-5	.	TRBV20-1	TGCAGTGCTGGGACAGGGCGGGCCCAGCCCCAGCATTTT	CSAGTGRAQPQHF
TRBD2	TRBJ2-5	.	TRBV3-1	TGTGCCAGCAGCCAATTGGGATCCGGGGGGGAGACCCAGTACTTC	CASSQLGSGGETQYF
.	TRBJ1-2	once	TRBV29-1	TGCAGCGCCGGGGCCCAGGGAACCTATGGCTACACCTTC	CSAGAQGTYGYTF
.	TRBJ2-3	.	TRBV20-1	TGCAGTGCTTCAGACAGGACCACAGATACGCAGTATTTT	CSASDRTTDTQYF
.	TRBJ2-3	.	TRBV9	TGTGCCAGCAGCGTGGCACCCAGTAGCACAGATACGCAGTATTTT	CASSVAPSSTDTQYF
TRBD1	TRBJ1-2	.	TRBV20-1	TGCAGTGCCTTGATGACCCAGGGGGGCTATGGCTACACCTTC	CSALMTQGGYGYTF
.	TRBJ1-2	.	TRBV9	TGTGCCAGCAGCCCAGACGACACTAACTATGGCTACACCTTC	CASSPDDTNYGYTF
.	TRBJ2-3	.	TRBV12-3/TRBV12-4	TGTGCCAGCAGTCCGGGCCTTCTACCCACAGATACGCAGTATTTT	CASSPGLLPTDTQYF
.	TRBJ2-5	once	TRBV7-2	TGTGCCAGCAGTCTTAACAGGGTTGTGGAGACCCAGTACTTC	CASSLNRVVETQYF
TRBD1	TRBJ1-6	.	TRBV4-1	TGCGCCAGCAGCCCGGACAGGGATAATTCACCCCTCCACTTT	CASSPDRDNSPLHF
.	TRBJ2-7	.	TRBV3-1	TGTGCCAGCAGCCAAGAAGTCGGCTCCCCCTACGAGCAGTACTTC	CASSQEVGSPYEQYF
TRBD2	TRBJ2-3	.	TRBV7-3	TGTGCCAGCAGCTTACCTAGCGGGGGATCCGGGACAGATACGCAGTATTTT	CASSLPSGGSGTDTQYF
TRBD2	TRBJ2-1	.	TRBV28	TGTGCCAGCAGTCCCGGGACTAGCGGAAATGAGCAGTTCTTC	CASSPGTSGNEQFF
TRBD2	TRBJ2-5	.	TRBV20-1	TGCAGTGCTTACCCACGGGGGGGGCGGACCTTGGAGACCCAGTACTTC	CSAYPRGGRTLETQYF
TRBD2	TRBJ2-7	.	TRBV3-1	TGTGCCAGCAGCCAAGATGCGGGCGTATGGGGGGGGCAGTACTTC	CASSQDAGVWGGQYF
.	TRBJ2-3	.	TRBV20-1	TGCAGTGCCAGAGCCCCTATAAAGAGCACAGATACGCAGTATTTT	CSARAPIKSTDTQYF
.	TRBJ1-1	once	TRBV28	TGTGCCAGCAGCCCCCCGGGGCGCGGGAACACTGAAGCTTTCTTT	CASSPPGRGNTEAFF
TRBD2	TRBJ2-7	.	TRBV7-8	TGTGCCAGCAGCCCGGTACCTAGCGGGCCCTACGAGCAGTACTTC	CASSPVPSGPYEQYF
.	TRBJ2-3	.	TRBV4-2	TGTGCCAGCAGCCAAGCTAGCGGCACAGATACGCAGTATTTT	CASSQASGTDTQYF
.	TRBJ1-6	once	TRBV18	TGTGCCAGCTCACCACCCGGACACCCAATTGGAGATTCACCCCTCCACTTT	CASSPPGHPIGDSPLHF
.	TRBJ1-2	.	TRBV3-1	TGTGCCAGCAGCCAAGGGCAGCTCGGGAACTATGGCTACACCTTC	CASSQGQLGNYGYTF
.	TRBJ1-4	.	TRBV2	TGTGCCAGCAGGAGAATCCTGTTTAATGAAAAACTGTTTTTT	CASRRILFNEKLFF
.	TRBJ2-3	.	TRBV2	TGTGCCAGCAGTGTCAAGCCTAGAGGCACAGATACGCAGTATTTT	CASSVKPRGTDTQYF
TRBD2	TRBJ2-1	once	TRBV13	TGTGCCAGCAGCGCGGGACTAGCGGGCCTCAATGAGCAGTTCTTC	CASSAGLAGLNEQFF
TRBD1	TRBJ1-2	.	TRBV20-1	TGCAGTGCTAGTACAGCAGGGGGCATGAGGGTGGATGGCTACACCTTC	CSASTAGGMRVDGYTF
TRBD1	TRBJ1-5	.	TRBV29-1	TGCAGCGTTGGTACCGGGACAGGGCCCGAGTCGCCCCAGCATTTT	CSVGTGTGPESPQHF
.	TRBJ1-2	.	TRBV13	TGTGCCAGCAGCTACCAGTGGGGCTACACCTTC	CASSYQWGYTF